Following are 30 T cell receptor beta chains from one sample sequenced in a study of CXCR3-negative and CXCR3-positive naive CD8 T cells. With UMI labels, 5' RACE was used to prepare the TRB cDNA libraries. From its re-call of the 5' RACE reads, TCRdb lists each CDR3 protein once, without DNA. This sample's table reports under 55,000 distinct CDR3 sequences. Sequences were obtained from memory CD8+ T cells from blood. All receptors derive from a human donor in good health. Some clones in this sample may be carry-over from other donors' samples.

CDR3: CASSYSTQFYGYTF. The chain carries TRBV6-6 and TRBJ1-2. There are 14 residues in the CDR3. Germline V gene data show CDR1 as MNHNY and CDR2 as SVGAGI (reference sequence).

The chain employs TRBV4-3 and TRBJ1-1; checking the TCRdb D call of TRBD1 is not possible without DNA. The CDR3 has 17 amino acids. From germline, CDR1 is LGHNA and CDR2 YSLEER. The CDR3 sequence is CASTLSSGGLMNTEAFF.

The chain employs TRBV21-1 and TRBJ2-1; TCRdb calls TRBD1, which cannot be checked without DNA. TRBV21-1 is described as a pseudogene. The CDR3 consists of 15 residues. The CDR3 sequence: CASSSRGRGSHEQFF.

The rearrangement joins TRBV6-4 to TRBJ2-3; there is no DNA to check the TCRdb D call of TRBD1. This CDR3 has 16 residues. Germline lookup yields CDR1 MRHNA and CDR2 SNTAGT. This CDR3 is CASSDSARGSTDTQYF.

The rearrangement uses TRBV7-2 and TRBJ1-1; TCRdb outputs TRBD1, but without DNA this stays unchecked. CDR3 length: 17 residues. The V gene's germline CDR1 is SGHTA and CDR2 FQGNSA. This chain's CDR3 is CASSSRQGGLGPTEAFF. The whole variable domain, filled in from reference TRBV7-2 and TRBJ1-1, reads GAGVSQSPSNKVTEKGKDVELRCDPISGHTALYWYRQSLGQGLEFLIYFQGNSAPDKSGLPSDRFSAERTGGSVSTLTIQRTQQEDSAVYLCASSSRQGGLGPTEAFFGQGTRLTVV.

The chain is built from TRBV11-3 and TRBJ1-1. CDR1 is SGHNT, CDR2 YENEEA, per germline. The CDR3 runs 13 residues. CDR3 sequence reads: CASSAVGNTEAFF.

The chain has TRBV7-6 and TRBJ2-1. The CDR3 is made up of 15 amino acids. Germline CDR1 and CDR2: SGHVS and FNYEAQ. Here the CDR3 reads CASSLRGESYNEQFF.

CDR3 amino acids: CASSLNSAGSPPYEQYF. The chain combines TRBV5-4 with TRBJ2-7; TCRdb calls TRBD2, which cannot be checked without DNA. The CDR3 contains 17 residues. The germline V gene has CDR1 SGHNT and CDR2 YYREEE (reference sequence).

The V call is TRBV14, the J call TRBJ2-1. In germline, CDR1 is SGHDN, CDR2 FVKESK. The CDR3 extends over 15 amino acids. CDR3 in amino acids: CASSPFQSSYNEQFF.

The chain joins TRBV4-3 to TRBJ1-1; TCRdb selects TRBD1, and the lack of DNA leaves this call unchecked. The CDR3 runs 21 residues. CDR1 is LGHNA and CDR2 is YSLEER in the germline V gene. CDR3 region: CASSQDTARGLIASVNTEAFF.

The chain links TRBV6-6 to TRBJ1-2. The CDR3 covers 14 residues. In germline, CDR1 is MNHNY, CDR2 SVGAGI (reference sequence). The CDR3 protein is CASSQSETNYGYTF.

The chain's CDR3 is CASLAANYNEQFF. The chain uses TRBV4-1 and TRBJ2-1; checking the TCRdb D call of TRBD2 is not possible without DNA. CDR1 and CDR2 (germline): MGHRA, YSYEKL. The CDR3 runs to 13 residues.

The chain recombines TRBV7-9 with TRBJ2-7; the D gene TCRdb calls, TRBD1, cannot be checked with no DNA. The germline gives CDR1 SEHNR, CDR2 FQNEAQ (reference sequence). The CDR3 runs to 15 residues. The CDR3 sequence: CASSPGGAPEDEQYF. Together with reference TRBV7-9 and TRBJ2-7, the CDR3 gives the full variable domain: DTGVSQNPRHKITKRGQNVTFRCDPISEHNRLYWYRQTLGQGPEFLTYFQNEAQLEKSRLLSDRFSAERPKGSFSTLEIQRTEQGDSAMYLCASSPGGAPEDEQYFGPGTRLTVT.

The chain recombines TRBV29-1 with TRBJ1-2; TCRdb's D gene call, TRBD1, goes unchecked for lack of DNA. CDR1 and CDR2 (germline): SQVTM, ANQGSEA. The CDR3 contains 14 residues. The CDR3 spells CSVEDGTGNYGYTF.

The V and J genes are TRBV20-1 and TRBJ2-1. This CDR3 has 12 amino acids. Germline CDR1 is DFQATT and CDR2 is SNEGSKA (reference sequence). The CDR3 is CSARTPYNEQFF.

The chain joins TRBV15 to TRBJ1-2. The CDR3 runs to 14 residues. Germline CDR1 LNHNV, CDR2 YYDKDF (reference sequence). CDR3 sequence reads: CATSRDRFTYGYTF.

The chain recombines TRBV6-5 with TRBJ2-4; the D gene TCRdb calls, TRBD1, cannot be checked with no DNA. This CDR3 contains 15 residues. The germline V gene encodes CDR1 MNHEY and CDR2 SVGAGI. The chain's CDR3 is CASSQGTGTKNIQYF.

This CDR3 is CSVGGQRNYEQYF. J is TRBJ2-7 and V is TRBV29-1; TCRdb's assignment of TRBD1 cannot be checked, as there is no DNA. In germline, CDR1 is SQVTM, CDR2 ANQGSEA. The CDR3 is 13 amino acids.

V is TRBV29-1 and J is TRBJ2-5; as DNA is missing, the TRBD2 call by TCRdb cannot be tested. The CDR3 totals 12 residues. CDR1 is SQVTM and CDR2 is ANQGSEA in the germline V gene. CDR3 region: CSVPDDGETQYF.

This chain uses TRBV27 with TRBJ2-1; TCRdb returns TRBD1, unconfirmable since there is no DNA. Germline values: CDR1 MNHEY, CDR2 SMNVEV (reference sequence). The CDR3 spans 13 residues. CDR3 sequence reads: CASRVRLYNEQFF.

The chain couples TRBV6-2 or TRBV6-3 to TRBJ2-7; TCRdb returns TRBD1, unconfirmable since there is no DNA. This CDR3 is 12 amino acids long. The V gene's germline CDR1 is MNHEY and CDR2 SVGEGT. This CDR3 reads CASTRGVDEQYF.

The V gene is TRBV6-1, the J gene TRBJ1-2; with no DNA, the TCRdb D assignment of TRBD1 cannot be verified. Germline lookup yields CDR1 MNHNS and CDR2 SASEGT. The CDR3 runs 14 residues. CDR3 sequence reads: CASSEPAGARGYTF.

This clonotype counts as medium-sized by frequency. The chain employs TRBV29-1 and TRBJ1-6; TCRdb names TRBD1, which stays unverified in the absence of DNA. The germline V gene has CDR1 SQVTM and CDR2 ANQGSEA. The CDR3 loop spans 13 amino acids. Here the CDR3 reads CSVGDREGSPLHF.

The gene calls are TRBV20-1 and TRBJ2-1. Germline V gene sequence: CDR1 DFQATT, CDR2 SNEGSKA (reference sequence). The CDR3 covers 16 residues. The CDR3: CSARDTGLNSYNEQFF.

This chain uses TRBV7-9 with TRBJ2-3; TCRdb's D gene call, TRBD1, goes unchecked for lack of DNA. There are 15 residues in the CDR3. CDR1 and CDR2 from the germline V gene are SEHNR and FQNEAQ (reference sequence). The CDR3 sequence: CASSLAAGATDTQYF. Complete variable domain (other parts from reference TRBV7-9 and TRBJ2-3): DTGVSQNPRHKITKRGQNVTFRCDPISEHNRLYWYRQTLGQGPEFLTYFQNEAQLEKSRLLSDRFSAERPKGSFSTLEIQRTEQGDSAMYLCASSLAAGATDTQYFGPGTRLTVL.

This chain links TRBV12-3 or TRBV12-4 with TRBJ2-1; TCRdb calls TRBD2, which cannot be checked without DNA. The CDR3 sequence is 16 residues long. CDR3: CASSLGPGLASNEQFF.

The chain links TRBV4-3 to TRBJ2-7; TCRdb selects TRBD1, and the lack of DNA leaves this call unchecked. Germline V CDR1 and CDR2: LGHNA, YSLEER. This CDR3 spans 15 amino acids. The CDR3 here is CASSQGTRGPYEQYF.

The gene calls are TRBV20-1 and TRBJ2-2. Germline CDR1 reads DFQATT; CDR2 reads SNEGSKA (reference sequence). There are 17 residues in the CDR3. The CDR3 loop reads CSARGPVRESGTGELFF.

The CDR3 protein is CASSFWGEVREQYF. The V and J genes are TRBV28 and TRBJ2-7. Germline V gene lookup returns CDR1 MDHEN and CDR2 SYDVKM. CDR3 length equals 14 residues. The whole variable domain, filled in from reference TRBV28 and TRBJ2-7, reads DVKVTQSSRYLVKRTGEKVFLECVQDMDHENMFWYRQDPGLGLRLIYFSYDVKMKEKGDIPEGYSVSREKKERFSLILESASTNQTSMYLCASSFWGEVREQYFGPGTRLTVT.

V and J are TRBV29-1 and TRBJ2-1; checking the TCRdb D call of TRBD2 is not possible without DNA. Germline V gives CDR1 SQVTM, CDR2 ANQGSEA. This CDR3 has 14 residues. CDR3 protein: CSVVTSPTKHEQFF.